This T cell receptor beta chain comes out of a study of T cells in tumors after PD-1 blockade. Overall study: Patients received pembrolizumab 200 mg every 3 weeks or cemiplimab 350 mg every 2 weeks. During anti-PD-1 treatment, some patients continued daily vismodegib 150 mg. Blood samples averaged roughly 120,000 templates (range roughly 24,679-270,000) and 36,536 unique clonotypes. Overall study findings and caveats: Blood contained approximately 43% of the tumor's TCR clonotypes.

There are a few counts of this clone. What it binds is not known. Here immunoSEQ multiplex PCR was the method, and the copy in TCRdb shows in-frame clones only, minus some. This table has fewer than 55,000 clones, roughly 80% appearing once. The sequencing used PBMCs, collected before anti-PD-1 treatment. The TCR sequence derives from a human donor with basal cell carcinoma.

The CDR3 DNA sequence: TGCGCCAGCAGCCAGGCCCCGCGTACCCTGAACACTGAAGCTTTCTTT. It translates to CASSQAPRTLNTEAFF. The chain couples TRBV4-1 to TRBJ1-1; no reliable D call. CDR3 size: 16 residues. Germline V lookup: CDR1 MGHRA, CDR2 YSYEKL. Between the trimmed V and J ends, which lost 3 bases and 0 bases, there was a span of 14 bases.